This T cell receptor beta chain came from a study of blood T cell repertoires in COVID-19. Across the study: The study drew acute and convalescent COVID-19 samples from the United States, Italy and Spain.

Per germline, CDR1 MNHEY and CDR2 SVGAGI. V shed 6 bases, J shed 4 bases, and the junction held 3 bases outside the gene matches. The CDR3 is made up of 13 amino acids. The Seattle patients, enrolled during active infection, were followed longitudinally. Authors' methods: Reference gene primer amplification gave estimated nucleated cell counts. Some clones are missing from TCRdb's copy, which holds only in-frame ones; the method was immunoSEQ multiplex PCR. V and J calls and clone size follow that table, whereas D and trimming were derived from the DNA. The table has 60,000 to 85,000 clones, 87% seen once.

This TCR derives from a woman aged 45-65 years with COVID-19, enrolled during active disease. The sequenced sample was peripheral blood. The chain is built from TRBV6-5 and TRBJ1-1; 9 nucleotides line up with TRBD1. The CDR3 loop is CASRTGGGTEAFF. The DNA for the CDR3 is TGTGCCAGCAGGACAGGGGGGGGCACTGAAGCTTTCTTT.